Below are 24 T cell receptor beta chains sequenced from a single sample in a study of human T cells and chemical hapten exposure. Time point of the sample: pre-sensitization, week 0. Treatment specified: therapeutic diphenylcyclopropenone sensitization with weekly scalp DPC. MiXCR was run by TCRdb on the RACE reads, yielding one entry per CDR3 protein. The table shows around 120,000 distinct CDR3 sequences, with about 13% occurring only once. This specimen was whole blood, taken in connection with sensitization to the hapten diphenylcyclopropenone (DPC). Receptors originate from a woman aged 18-29 years with alopecia areata. Some clones in this sample may be carry-over from other donors' samples.

This clonotype showed up just a few times. The chain employs TRBV10-3 and TRBJ2-5; D is unresolved. The CDR3 has 14 residues. Germline V gene lookup returns CDR1 ENHRY and CDR2 SYGVKD. V was pared by 0 bases and J by 5 bases, with 10 bases between. The CDR3 here is CAISESSRSETQYF. CDR3 in DNA: TGTGCCATCAGTGAGTCGAGTAGGTCGGAGACCCAGTACTTC.

The V and J genes are TRBV28 and TRBJ2-7, with D possibly TRBD1 on 6 matching bases. In germline, CDR1 is MDHEN, CDR2 SYDVKM. The CDR3 contains 15 residues. V lost 5 bases, J lost 1 base, and 15 bases lay in between. The CDR3 DNA sequence: TGTGCCAGCAGTAAAGACCGGGACACTTCCTACGAGCAGTACTTC. Amino acids: CASSKDRDTSYEQYF. Complete variable domain (other parts from reference TRBV28 and TRBJ2-7): DVKVTQSSRYLVKRTGEKVFLECVQDMDHENMFWYRQDPGLGLRLIYFSYDVKMKEKGDIPEGYSVSREKKERFSLILESASTNQTSMYLCASSKDRDTSYEQYFGPGTRLTVT.

This clonotype was observed a few times. This chain joins TRBV7-9 and TRBJ2-4, with D unresolved. This CDR3 spans 12 amino acids. Trimming took off 4 bases at V and 5 bases at J, with 6 bases between the two ends. Germline V gene data show CDR1 as SEHNR and CDR2 as FQNEAQ (reference sequence). Here the CDR3 reads CASSSNQNIQYF. The CDR3 region has the DNA TGTGCCAGCAGCTCGAACCAAAACATTCAGTACTTC. Looking up the rest from reference TRBV7-9 and TRBJ2-4 gives the full variable domain: DTGVSQNPRHKITKRGQNVTFRCDPISEHNRLYWYRQTLGQGPEFLTYFQNEAQLEKSRLLSDRFSAERPKGSFSTLEIQRTEQGDSAMYLCASSSNQNIQYFGAGTRLSVL.

This clonotype has just a few counts. The genes are TRBV27 and TRBJ2-2; a possible D gene is TRBD1 (6 bases). V lost 6 bases and J 6 bases, leaving 14 bases between the germline ends. The V gene's germline CDR1 is MNHEY and CDR2 SMNVEV (reference sequence). There are 14 residues in the CDR3. This chain's CDR3 is CASSPTGVAGELFF. The CDR3 DNA is TGTGCCAGCAGCCCGACAGGAGTCGCCGGGGAGCTGTTTTTT.

J is TRBJ2-2 and V is TRBV7-9, with 9 bases matching TRBD1. V dropped 2 bases and J dropped 6; count of bases not matched to a gene: 7. Looked up from germline, CDR1 is SEHNR and CDR2 is FQNEAQ (reference sequence). CDR3 size: 16 residues. The CDR3, as DNA: TGTGCCAGCAGCTTAATTACCGGACAGGGGCCCGGGGAGCTGTTTTTT. It translates to CASSLITGQGPGELFF.

The chain is built from TRBV29-1 and TRBJ1-1; tentative D call: TRBD1 (6 bases). The CDR3 sequence is 14 residues long. V was trimmed by 6 bases and J by 0 bases, leaving 14 bases between them. CDR1 SQVTM and CDR2 ANQGSEA come from the germline V gene. The CDR3 here is CSVDRPPLNTEAFF. CDR3 coding DNA: TGCAGCGTAGACAGGCCCCCTCTGAACACTGAAGCTTTCTTT.

This clonotype was seen only a few times. The V and J genes are TRBV4-2 and TRBJ2-1; weak D call: TRBD2 (6 bases). Trimming stripped 1 base from V and 8 bases from J, with 21 bases between. CDR1 and CDR2 (germline): LGHNA, YNFKEQ. The CDR3 length is 17 residues. CDR3: CASSQAGKRASNHEQFF. CDR3 coding DNA: TGTGCCAGCAGCCAAGCCGGAAAGCGGGCCAGCAACCATGAGCAGTTCTTC.

As DNA, the CDR3 is TGTGCCAGCAGTCCGAGGTTGAATGAGCAGTTCTTC. Amino acids: CASSPRLNEQFF. The genes are TRBV27 and TRBJ2-1; D gene ambiguous. The CDR3 loop spans 12 amino acids. Germline V lookup: CDR1 MNHEY, CDR2 SMNVEV (reference sequence). The V end lost 5 bases, the J end lost 7 bases, and 9 bases lay between the germline ends.

This clonotype was seen only a few times. The chain couples TRBV15 to TRBJ2-3; D remains ambiguous. The CDR3 runs 14 residues. CDR1 is LNHNV and CDR2 is YYDKDF in the germline V gene (reference sequence). V gave up 5 bases and J gave up 2 bases, with 11 bases separating them. Here the CDR3 reads CATSAVSPTDTQYF. The CDR3 DNA reads as TGTGCCACCAGCGCGGTGAGCCCCACAGATACGCAGTATTTT.

The rearrangement links TRBV29-1 to TRBJ2-3; TRBD2 aligns across 13 bases. The ends lost 1 base at V and 3 bases at J; junction bases unmatched: 4. CDR1 SQVTM and CDR2 ANQGSEA come from the germline V gene. The length of the CDR3 is 16 residues. The CDR3 protein is CSVEGLAGGVTDTQYF. Here the CDR3 DNA reads TGCAGCGTTGAAGGACTAGCGGGGGGAGTAACAGATACGCAGTATTTT.

This clonotype was observed a handful of times. V and J are TRBV20-1 and TRBJ1-3; 11 nucleotides match TRBD1. Germline CDR1 is DFQATT and CDR2 is SNEGSKA (reference sequence). The CDR3 has 17 amino acids. Trimming at V came to 7 bases and at J to 0 bases, leaving 11 bases not matched to a gene. CDR3 nucleotides: TGCAGTGTTCCCGGGACAGGGGGATATGGCTCTGGAAACACCATATATTTT. As protein: CSVPGTGGYGSGNTIYF.

This clonotype was picked up a small number of times. The CDR3: CSAPTRHSGNTIYF. CDR3 sequence (DNA): TGCAGTGCTCCTACACGGCACTCTGGAAACACCATATATTTT. This chain uses TRBV20-1 with TRBJ1-3, with D hard to call. The CDR3 contains 14 residues. The V end lost 5 bases, the J end lost 0 bases, and 11 bases lay between the germline ends. Per the germline V gene, CDR1 is DFQATT and CDR2 is SNEGSKA (reference sequence).

This clonotype was counted at least ten times. CDR3 in amino acids: CSARGTSDSYEQYF. CDR3 nucleotide sequence: TGCAGTGCCCGCGGGACATCTGACTCCTACGAGCAGTACTTC. The V and J genes are TRBV20-1 and TRBJ2-7; perhaps D is TRBD1 or TRBD2 (6 bases each). The V and J ends lost 6 bases and 0 bases respectively, with 15 bases between them. From germline, CDR1 is DFQATT and CDR2 SNEGSKA (reference sequence). The CDR3 totals 14 residues.

This clonotype was counted only a few times. The chain carries TRBV4-1 and TRBJ2-7; 9 positions agree with TRBD1. V lost 1 base, J lost 3 bases, and 4 bases stayed unmatched. This CDR3 region has 15 residues. Looked up from germline, CDR1 is MGHRA and CDR2 is YSYEKL. CDR3 sequence: CASSQGTGVSYEQYF. The CDR3, as DNA: TGCGCCAGCAGCCAAGGGACAGGGGTCAGCTACGAGCAGTACTTC.

This clonotype occurred a few times. J is TRBJ1-1 and V is TRBV18; D is perhaps TRBD1 (6 bases). The germline V gene encodes CDR1 KGHSH and CDR2 LQKENI. CDR3 length: 16 residues. V shed 3 bases and J shed 1 base, with 15 bases lying between them. CDR3 protein: CASSPRTGTQNTEAFF. The CDR3 bases are TGTGCCAGCTCACCGCGTACCGGGACACAGAACACTGAAGCTTTCTTT.

This clonotype has a handful of counts. V gene TRBV7-9 combines with J gene TRBJ2-3; D unclear. Deletions cut 1 base from V and 5 bases from J, with 4 bases between. Germline V gene lookup returns CDR1 SEHNR and CDR2 FQNEAQ (reference sequence). The CDR3 spans 12 residues. CDR3 in DNA: TGTGCCAGCAGCTTAGAGGTAGATACGCAGTATTTT. Its protein is CASSLEVDTQYF.

This clonotype was found a few times. The V gene is TRBV18, the J gene TRBJ2-2, with a weak D call TRBD2 (5 bases). With 0 bases removed from V and 4 bases from J, the gap between germline ends came to 12 bases. This CDR3 spans 16 amino acids. From germline, CDR1 is KGHSH and CDR2 LQKENI. The CDR3, as DNA: TGTGCCAGCTCACCACCTCAAGGGAGCGTCACCGGGGAGCTGTTTTTT. It yields the protein CASSPPQGSVTGELFF.

The genes are TRBV20-1 and TRBJ2-7, with D uncertain. The CDR3 is 10 residues long. The V end lost 6 bases, the J end lost 7 bases, and 10 bases lay between the germline ends. In germline, CDR1 is DFQATT, CDR2 SNEGSKA (reference sequence). The CDR3 DNA reads TGCAGTGCCACTTTGGGTGAGCAGTACTTC. It encodes CSATLGEQYF.

The chain is built from TRBV4-3 and TRBJ2-5; D is ambiguous. V was cut by 0 bases and J by 5 bases, with 13 bases left in between. The CDR3 length is 15 residues. Germline lookup yields CDR1 LGHNA and CDR2 YSLEER. CDR3 DNA: TGCGCCAGCAGCCAAGACCACGGAACACGGGAGACCCAGTACTTC. Amino acid sequence: CASSQDHGTRETQYF.

The genes are TRBV7-2 and TRBJ2-7, with D possibly matching TRBD1 (7 bases). Trimming stripped 7 bases from V and 4 bases from J, with 20 bases between. Germline V gives CDR1 SGHTA, CDR2 FQGNSA. The CDR3 extends over 15 amino acids. The CDR3 nucleotides are TGTGCCAGCACAAAGCAGGGGGGCGGGACATACGAGCAGTACTTC. This translates into CASTKQGGGTYEQYF.

There are many counts of this clonotype. The chain links TRBV5-5 to TRBJ1-4, with a possible D match to TRBD1 (5 bases). The germline V and J ends were trimmed by 2 bases and 7 bases, with 9 bases remaining between them. The V gene's germline CDR1 is SGHKS and CDR2 YYEKEE (reference sequence). The CDR3 sequence is 13 residues long. CDR3 sequence reads: CASSFPGIEKLFF. The CDR3 DNA follows: TGTGCCAGCAGCTTCCCAGGGATTGAAAAACTGTTTTTT.

This clonotype was found a few times. DNA of the CDR3: TGTGCCAGCAGCCAAGATCTAATGGCAGTCCAAGAGACCCAGTACTTC. Its protein is CASSQDLMAVQETQYF. The rearrangement uses TRBV4-2 and TRBJ2-5; D unclear. CDR1 is LGHNA and CDR2 is YNFKEQ in the germline V gene. The CDR3 is made up of 16 amino acids. The ends were cut back, 0 bases at V and 1 base at J, with 12 bases in the middle.

This chain links TRBV7-9 with TRBJ2-3, with TRBD2 as a possible D gene (6 bases). The CDR3 totals 14 residues. The germline V gene encodes CDR1 SEHNR and CDR2 FQNEAQ (reference sequence). Between the trimmed V and J ends, which lost 4 bases and 2 bases, there was a span of 10 bases. CDR3 sequence: CASSYRDFTDTQYF. The CDR3 coding sequence is TGTGCCAGCAGCTACCGGGACTTCACAGATACGCAGTATTTT. The whole variable domain, remainder taken from reference TRBV7-9 and TRBJ2-3, is DTGVSQNPRHKITKRGQNVTFRCDPISEHNRLYWYRQTLGQGPEFLTYFQNEAQLEKSRLLSDRFSAERPKGSFSTLEIQRTEQGDSAMYLCASSYRDFTDTQYFGPGTRLTVL.

This clonotype was counted between two and nine times. The genes are TRBV5-4 and TRBJ2-5, with 15 bases identical to TRBD2. CDR3 length: 17 residues. CDR1 SGHNT and CDR2 YYREEE come from the germline V gene (reference sequence). V shed 1 base, J shed 4 bases, and the junction held 5 bases outside the gene matches. CDR3 nucleotide sequence: TGTGCCAGCAGCTTGTTAGGACTAGCGGGGGGGCGAGAGACCCAGTACTTC. It yields the protein CASSLLGLAGGRETQYF.